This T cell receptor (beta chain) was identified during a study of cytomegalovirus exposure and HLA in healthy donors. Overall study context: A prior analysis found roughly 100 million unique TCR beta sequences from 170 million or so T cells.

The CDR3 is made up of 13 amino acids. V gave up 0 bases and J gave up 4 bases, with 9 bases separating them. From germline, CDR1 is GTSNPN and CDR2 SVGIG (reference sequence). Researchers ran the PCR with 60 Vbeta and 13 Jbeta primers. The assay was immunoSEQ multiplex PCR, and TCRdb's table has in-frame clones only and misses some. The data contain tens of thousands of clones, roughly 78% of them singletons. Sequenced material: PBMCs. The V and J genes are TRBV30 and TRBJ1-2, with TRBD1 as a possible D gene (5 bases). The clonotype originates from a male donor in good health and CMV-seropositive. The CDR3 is CAWSVWGGYGYTF. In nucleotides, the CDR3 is TGTGCCTGGAGTGTATGGGGCGGCTATGGCTACACCTTC.